Following are 10 T cell receptor beta chains from one sample sequenced in a study of shared clonotypes between healthy human individuals. Method: immunoSEQ multiplex PCR; TCRdb's copy keeps in-frame clones and lacks some. The sample holds around 2.1 million clones, about 94% seen once. The sample consisted of naive CD4+ T cells sorted from blood. The sample's subset: CD45RA+ positively selected. The source is a man younger than 35 in good health.

Note on this clone: This same CDR3 is encoded by further DNA sequences in the sample. The chain couples TRBV20-1 to TRBJ2-7; D not certain. This CDR3 contains 11 residues. The germline V gene encodes CDR1 DFQATT and CDR2 SNEGSKA (reference sequence). Between the trimmed V and J ends, which lost 5 bases and 5 bases, there was a span of 10 bases. The CDR3: CSARLGNEQYF. The CDR3, as DNA: TGCAGTGCTCGTTTGGGAAACGAGCAGTACTTC.

The chain employs TRBV6-5 and TRBJ1-5; possible D gene TRBD1, 6 bases. The germline gives CDR1 MNHEY, CDR2 SVGAGI. CDR3 size: 14 residues. Between the trimmed V and J ends, which lost 0 bases and 7 bases, there was a span of 10 bases. CDR3 amino acids: CASSYSAGEQPQHF. CDR3 DNA: TGTGCCAGCAGTTACTCGGCAGGGGAGCAGCCCCAGCATTTT.

The V gene is TRBV5-1, the J gene TRBJ2-7, with D uncertain. Trimming cost V 4 bases and J 3 bases, with 8 bases left between them. This CDR3 is built from 12 residues. Germline CDR1 SGHRS, CDR2 YFSETQ. The CDR3 nucleotides are TGCGCCAGCAGCCTTGAATACTACGAGCAGTACTTC. Translated: CASSLEYYEQYF.

The chain has TRBV7-8 and TRBJ2-2, with D perhaps matching TRBD1 (6 bases). Germline V gene sequence: CDR1 SGHVS, CDR2 FQNEAQ. Trimming took off 5 bases at V and 3 bases at J, with 22 bases between the two ends. The CDR3 extends over 18 amino acids. CDR3 region: CASSPSSRGGIDTGELFF. The CDR3 DNA reads TGTGCCAGCAGCCCATCTAGCCGAGGGGGAATCGACACCGGGGAGCTGTTTTTT.

This chain joins TRBV4-1 and TRBJ1-5; no reliable D call. V was clipped by 3 bases and J by 6 bases, with 21 bases between them. There are 17 residues in the CDR3. CDR1 and CDR2 from the germline V gene are MGHRA and YSYEKL. CDR3: CASSQTLTTSGIQPQHF. The CDR3 coding sequence is TGCGCCAGCAGCCAGACCTTGACAACTTCGGGTATTCAGCCCCAGCATTTT.

This rearrangement joins TRBV10-3 to TRBJ2-7; no firm D call. V lost 7 bases and J lost 5, with 15 bases in between. CDR3 length equals 13 residues. Per germline, CDR1 ENHRY and CDR2 SYGVKD. As DNA, the CDR3 is TGTGCCATCAAGCGTAGTATTCTGGACGAGCAGTACTTC. Encoded protein: CAIKRSILDEQYF.

The CDR3 loop is CASSMAGTSYNEQFF. In DNA form, the CDR3 reads TGTGCCAGTAGTATGGCGGGGACATCCTACAATGAGCAGTTCTTC. The chain links TRBV19 to TRBJ2-1; D tentatively reads TRBD1 or TRBD2 (6 bases each). V shed 3 bases and J shed 1 base, with 10 bases lying between them. Germline V gene sequence: CDR1 LNHDA, CDR2 SQIVND (reference sequence). The CDR3 sequence is 15 residues long.

This clone was seen once. This chain joins TRBV9 and TRBJ1-1, with D possibly matching TRBD1 (6 bases). Trimming took 3 bases from V and 1 from J, leaving 13 bases between them. Germline-derived CDR1 and CDR2 are SGDLS and YYNGEE. The CDR3 sequence is 15 residues long. The CDR3 loop is CASSALGGANTEAFF. The CDR3 DNA reads TGTGCCAGCAGCGCCCTAGGGGGGGCGAACACTGAAGCTTTCTTT. Full variable domain (rest looked up from reference TRBV9 and TRBJ1-1): DSGVTQTPKHLITATGQRVTLRCSPRSGDLSVYWYQQSLDQGLQFLIQYYNGEERAKGNILERFSAQQFPDLHSELNLSSLELGDSALYFCASSALGGANTEAFFGQGTRLTVV.

V usage is TRBV11-2 and J usage is TRBJ2-1; TRBD2 agrees at 7 bases. J was trimmed by 4 bases and V by 5 bases; bases with no gene match: 11. The germline CDR1 and CDR2 sequences are SGHAT and FQNNGV. The CDR3 length is 16 residues. CDR3 loop: CASSHSGQGRYNEQFF. Written as DNA, the CDR3 is TGTGCCAGCAGCCATAGCGGGCAGGGAAGGTACAATGAGCAGTTCTTC.

This chain joins TRBV5-1 and TRBJ2-5; TRBD1 matches at 7 bases. Germline trimming cut 0 bases from V and 4 bases from J; bases unmatched to any gene: 6. The CDR3 is 15 residues long. CDR1 is SGHRS, CDR2 YFSETQ, per germline. The chain's CDR3 is CASSLERTGPETQYF. CDR3 sequence (DNA): TGCGCCAGCAGCTTGGAGCGGACAGGTCCAGAGACCCAGTACTTC.